The T cell receptor (beta chain) under discussion was sequenced for a study of T cells after yellow fever vaccination (dated by TCRdb to about 2019). With regard to the full study: The SMART-Seq v4 Ultra Low Input RNA kit was used to prepare libraries from fractions with low cell numbers. Two healthy male donors, one aged 18 to 29 and one aged 30 to 40 years, made up the cohort. Blood was collected at multiple timepoints before and after primary and secondary immunization, and bulk PBMC replicates and cell subsets were isolated. To follow T-cell clones before and after primary and booster YFV17D yellow fever vaccination, bulk TCR alpha and beta repertoires were sequenced over time.

Unmatched junction bases come to 4, with V trimmed by 6 bases and J by 3 bases. Via the germline V gene, CDR1 is MNHNS and CDR2 SASEGT. From its cysteine to its valine, the CDR3 spans 13 amino acids. Only the CDR3 DNA stays, 39 bases, in frame from base 1. This clonotype was counted between two and nine times. There is no known antigen for this receptor. Qualities for individual bases were not recorded, and no much larger clone is one base off. TCR cDNA was synthesized by 5'RACE template switching, through which a universal primer site and unique molecular identifiers were introduced. Priming of cDNA synthesis was performed from both the TCR alpha and TCR beta constant segments. Library amplification involved two PCR steps, and the second step added sample barcodes and sequencing adapters. Libraries were sequenced on Illumina HiSeq 2500 (2x100 bp) or NovaSeq (2x150 bp). Per the authors' processing: Demultiplexing of reads and collapsing into UMI consensus sequences were performed with MIGEC, and V(D)J alignment was carried out with MiXCR. Using edgeR on replicate PBMC samples, clonotypes were called vaccine-responding if FDR was below 0.01 and the log2 fold change was above 5 up to day 15. Each bulk clonotype received a CD4 or CD8 identity based on whether the sequenced CD4 or CD8 repertoire contained that clonotype at higher abundance. The public reads were reprocessed in TCRdb via fastp at Q25 and MiXCR, keeping in-frame beta chains. Rows with one shared CDR3 protein collapse into an entry with the most common genes and DNA. These V and J calls originate from TCRdb's pipeline instead of the authors' own analysis. A total of roughly 310,000 distinct CDR3 sequences appear in this sample, 8.7% of them only once. Of the sample, roughly 18% falls within the top ten clones.

The label giving this sample's treatment or condition can be read as: live attenuated yellow fever vaccine strain. At each blood-draw timepoint, two biological replicates of bulk PBMCs were obtained. PBMCs were isolated from peripheral blood using a standard Ficoll-Paque protocol. RNA was extracted with TriZol from bulk PBMCs, CD4 and CD8 fractions, and dextramer-positive and dextramer-negative fractions. What the work shows at the level of the full study, not this receptor alone: Only a couple of donors were included in the study, so the extent to which the findings can be generalized is limited. After the booster, most clones that had expanded after primary vaccination were detected again (nearly 98% of CD4 and more than 85% of CD8), suggesting broad maintenance of memory. A small fraction of clonotypes appeared in both the CD4 and CD8 compartments, likely as a result of convergent recombination. Because abundant contaminating clonotypes from the bulk population could be contained in FACS-sorted repertoires, computational filtering was required. Compared with the primary T-cell response, the secondary T-cell response was weaker but faster, peaking on day 5 rather than day 15.

Source: PBMCs, taken on the day of the first yellow fever vaccination. Here the chain combines TRBV6-1 and TRBJ2-7, and TRBD1 aligns with 8 junction nucleotides. The origin of this receptor is a man aged 18-30 years who received the YFV17D yellow fever vaccine. The DNA is as follows: TGTGCCAGCAGGAAGACAGGGGACTACGAGCAGTACGTC. It translates as CASRKTGDYEQYV.